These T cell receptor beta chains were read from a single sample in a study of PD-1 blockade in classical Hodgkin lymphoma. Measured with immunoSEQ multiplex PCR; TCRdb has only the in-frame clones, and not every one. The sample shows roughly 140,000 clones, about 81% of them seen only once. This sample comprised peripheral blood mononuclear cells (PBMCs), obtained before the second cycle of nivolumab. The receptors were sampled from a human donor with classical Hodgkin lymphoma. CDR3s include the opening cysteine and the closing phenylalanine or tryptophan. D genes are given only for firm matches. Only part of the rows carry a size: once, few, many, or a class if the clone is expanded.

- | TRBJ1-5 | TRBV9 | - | TGTGCCAGCAGCGTCGGGGGTAGCGATCAGCCCCAGCATTTT | CASSVGGSDQPQHF
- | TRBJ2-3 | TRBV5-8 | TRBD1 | TGTGCCAGCAGCCGTGACAGGGGATCAGATACGCAGTATTTT | CASSRDRGSDTQYF
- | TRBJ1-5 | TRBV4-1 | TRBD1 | TGCGCCAGCAGCCGGACAGGGGGAGGGCAGCCCCAGCATTTT | CASSRTGGGQPQHF
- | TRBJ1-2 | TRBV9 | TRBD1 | TGTGCCAGCAGCGTAGGCCCCGGGACAGGGGTGCGGGGCTACACCTTC | CASSVGPGTGVRGYTF
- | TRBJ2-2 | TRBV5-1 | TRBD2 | TGCGCCAGCAGAACTAGCGGGAGGGCGAACACCGGGGAGCTGTTTTTT | CASRTSGRANTGELFF
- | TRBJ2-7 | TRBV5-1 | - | TGCGCCAGCAGCTTGGCAACCCCGAGAGGGGCAATACCGAGGAGCTCCTACGAGCAGTACTTC | CASSLATPRGAIPRSSYEQYF
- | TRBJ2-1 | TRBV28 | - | TGTGCCAGCAGTTTCGACCCAGTTATGCATGAGCAGTTCTTC | CASSFDPVMHEQFF
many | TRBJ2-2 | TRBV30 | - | TGTGCCTGGAGGGATACGACAGGTTGGAACACCGGGGAGCTGTTTTTT | CAWRDTTGWNTGELFF
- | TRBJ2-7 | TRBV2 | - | TGTGCCAGCAGTAGCGGCTCCTACGAGCAGTACTTC | CASSSGSYEQYF
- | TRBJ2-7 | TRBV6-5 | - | TGTGCCAGCAGTTACTGGGCAGGACCTATGTACGAGCAGTACTTC | CASSYWAGPMYEQYF
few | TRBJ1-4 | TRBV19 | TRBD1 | TGTGCCAGTAGTATACGAAGACAGGGACCTTATAATGAAAAACTGTTTTTT | CASSIRRQGPYNEKLFF
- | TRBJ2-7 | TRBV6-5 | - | TGTGCCAGCAGTTACCCCCGGACGGAGGGGACCTACGAGCAGTACTTC | CASSYPRTEGTYEQYF
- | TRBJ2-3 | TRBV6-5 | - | TGTGCCAGCAGTTACAGTGACATAACAGATACGCAGTATTTT | CASSYSDITDTQYF
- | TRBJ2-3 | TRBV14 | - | TGTGCCAGCAGCCAAGACGGGGCGGCTAGCGCACGGGATACGCAGTATTTT | CASSQDGAASARDTQYF
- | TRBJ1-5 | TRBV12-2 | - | TGTGCAAGTCGCTTTACCCCAGGGCCAGATAGCAATCAGCCCCAGCATTTT | CASRFTPGPDSNQPQHF
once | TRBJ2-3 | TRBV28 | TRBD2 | TGTGCCAGCAGTTCTAGCGGGAGGGTAGGTGATACGCAGTATTTT | CASSSSGRVGDTQYF
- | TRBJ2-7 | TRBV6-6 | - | TGTGCCAGCAGTAGACACGAATTAACCTACGAGCAGTACTTC | CASSRHELTYEQYF
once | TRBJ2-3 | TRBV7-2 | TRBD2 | TGTGCCAGCAGCTCGGGACTAGCGGGAGGGATCCCAGATACGCAGTATTTT | CASSSGLAGGIPDTQYF
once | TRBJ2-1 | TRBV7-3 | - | TGTGCCAGCAGCGGACCAGGCGGGACGCAGTTCTTC | CASSGPGGTQFF
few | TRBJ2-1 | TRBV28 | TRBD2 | TGTGCCGCACACTCAGCGGGAGAATCCTACAATGAGCAGTTCTTC | CAAHSAGESYNEQFF
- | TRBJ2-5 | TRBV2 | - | TGTGCCAGTTGGACAGAAGAGACCCAGTACTTC | CASWTEETQYF
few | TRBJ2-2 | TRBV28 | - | TGTGCCAGCAGTACTTTGGACACAGCCACCGGGGAGCTGTTTTTT | CASSTLDTATGELFF
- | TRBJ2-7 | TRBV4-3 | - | TGCGCCAGCAGCTTGGGGGGCTACGAGCAGTACTTC | CASSLGGYEQYF
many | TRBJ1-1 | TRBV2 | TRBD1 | TGTGCCAGCAGTGACCTCCCGGGACAGGAGTTTGTTGAAGCTTTCTTT | CASSDLPGQEFVEAFF
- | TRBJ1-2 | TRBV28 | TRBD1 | TGTGCCAGCAGTTTATTATCCCCGACAGGGGGGACTGGCTACACCTTC | CASSLLSPTGGTGYTF
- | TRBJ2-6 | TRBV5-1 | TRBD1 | TGCGCCAGCAGCTTGGGGGACAGGGACCCTTTTGGGGCCAACGTCCTGACTTTC | CASSLGDRDPFGANVLTF
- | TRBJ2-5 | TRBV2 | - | TGTGCCAGCGATTGGGGTGAGACCCAGTACTTC | CASDWGETQYF